This record concerns one TCR beta chain sequence. Its antigen remains unidentified. The germline V gene has CDR1 LNHDA and CDR2 SQIVND (reference sequence). Between the trimmed V and J ends, which lost 7 bases and 0 bases, there was a span of 15 bases. The CDR3 totals 15 residues. This sample was taken from a study of early T cells in non-severe SARS-CoV-2 infection. Study-wide findings and caveats: Anti-spike CD8 responses were favored by VDJdb matching, which missed private and CD4 specificities.

Researchers tagged individual cDNA molecules with unique molecular identifiers. TCRdb ran MiXCR on the 5' RACE reads and lists one entry per CDR3 protein. The sample lists around 61,000 distinct CDR3 sequences, about 14% seen once, with over 3.5% in the top ten. The chain uses TRBV19 and TRBJ1-2; D might be TRBD1 (6 bases). The input for sequencing was whole blood, taken at baseline. This TCR was recovered from an adult who was a healthcare worker with PCR-confirmed SARS-CoV-2 infection or an uninfected control (not recorded which). The CDR3 is CASTAGAPANYGYTF. As DNA, the CDR3 is TGTGCCAGTACGGCAGGGGCTCCAGCTAACTATGGCTACACCTTC.